This TCR beta chain was observed in a study of cytomegalovirus exposure and HLA in healthy donors. The PCR ran on 60 Vbeta and 13 Jbeta primers. TCRdb's copy holds only in-frame clones and misses some; the assay was immunoSEQ multiplex PCR. The profile shows 150,000 to 200,000 clones, roughly 83% of them singletons. V dropped 3 bases and J dropped 1 base, with 10 bases sitting between them. The germline V gene has CDR1 SGHTA and CDR2 FQGNSA. The CDR3 runs to 14 residues. The sequencing input was PBMCs. J is TRBJ2-7 and V is TRBV7-2; D possibly corresponds to TRBD1 (5 bases). This clonotype was obtained from a boy younger than 18 in good health and CMV-seronegative. The CDR3 bases are TGTGCCAGCAGCTTCAGGCAGGGATCCTACGAGCAGTACTTC. Protein product: CASSFRQGSYEQYF.